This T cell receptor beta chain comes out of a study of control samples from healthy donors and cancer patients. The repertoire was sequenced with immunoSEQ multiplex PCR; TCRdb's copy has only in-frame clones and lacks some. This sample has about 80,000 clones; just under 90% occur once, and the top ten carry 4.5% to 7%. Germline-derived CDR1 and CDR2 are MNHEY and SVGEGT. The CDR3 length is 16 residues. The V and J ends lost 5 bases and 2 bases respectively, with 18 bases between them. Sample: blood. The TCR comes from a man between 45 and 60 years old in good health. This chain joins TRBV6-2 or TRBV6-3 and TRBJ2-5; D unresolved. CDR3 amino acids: CASSEDRLGRQETQYF. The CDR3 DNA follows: TGTGCCAGCAGTGAGGATAGGCTAGGTCGACAAGAGACCCAGTACTTC.